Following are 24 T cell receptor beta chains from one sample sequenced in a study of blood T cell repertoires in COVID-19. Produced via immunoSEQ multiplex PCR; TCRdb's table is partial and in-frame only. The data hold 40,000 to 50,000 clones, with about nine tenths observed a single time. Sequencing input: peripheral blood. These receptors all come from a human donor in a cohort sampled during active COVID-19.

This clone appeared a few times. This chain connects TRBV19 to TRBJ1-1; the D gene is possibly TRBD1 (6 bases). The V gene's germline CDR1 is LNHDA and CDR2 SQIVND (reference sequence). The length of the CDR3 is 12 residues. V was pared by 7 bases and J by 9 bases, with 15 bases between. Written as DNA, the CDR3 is TGTGCCAGTATGGGAGCGGGGGCCCAAGCTTTCTTT. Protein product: CASMGAGAQAFF.

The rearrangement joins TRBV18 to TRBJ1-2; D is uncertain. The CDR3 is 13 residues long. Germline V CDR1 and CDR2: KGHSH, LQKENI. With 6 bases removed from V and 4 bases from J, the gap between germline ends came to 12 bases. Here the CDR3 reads CASSPEALYGYTF. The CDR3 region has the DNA TGTGCCAGCTCCCCCGAGGCCCTCTATGGCTACACCTTC.

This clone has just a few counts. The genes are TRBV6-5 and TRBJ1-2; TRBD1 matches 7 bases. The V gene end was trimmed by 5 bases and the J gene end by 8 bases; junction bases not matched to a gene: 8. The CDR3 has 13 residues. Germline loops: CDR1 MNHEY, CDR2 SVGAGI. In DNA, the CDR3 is TGTGCCAGCAGTCGAACCGACAGGGACGGCTACACCTTC. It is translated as CASSRTDRDGYTF.

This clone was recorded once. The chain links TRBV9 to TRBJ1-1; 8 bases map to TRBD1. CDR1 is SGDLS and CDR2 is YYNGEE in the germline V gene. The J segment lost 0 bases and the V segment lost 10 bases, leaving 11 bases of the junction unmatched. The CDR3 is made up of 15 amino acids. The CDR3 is CASTTGAHMNTEAFF. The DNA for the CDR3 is TGTGCCTCAACGACAGGGGCCCATATGAACACTGAAGCTTTCTTT.

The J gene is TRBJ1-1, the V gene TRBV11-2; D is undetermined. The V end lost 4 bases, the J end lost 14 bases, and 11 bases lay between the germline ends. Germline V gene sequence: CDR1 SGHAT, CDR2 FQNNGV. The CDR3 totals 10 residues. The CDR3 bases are TGTGCCAGCAGCTCCCTACGGGAGTTCTTT. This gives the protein CASSSLREFF.

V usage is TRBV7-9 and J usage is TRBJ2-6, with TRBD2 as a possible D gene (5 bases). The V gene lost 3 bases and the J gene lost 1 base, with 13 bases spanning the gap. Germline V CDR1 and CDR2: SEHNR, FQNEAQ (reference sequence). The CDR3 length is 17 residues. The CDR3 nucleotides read TGTGCCAGCAGCTTCGGTCTCGGCGGGTCTGGGGCCAACGTCCTGACTTTC. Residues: CASSFGLGGSGANVLTF.

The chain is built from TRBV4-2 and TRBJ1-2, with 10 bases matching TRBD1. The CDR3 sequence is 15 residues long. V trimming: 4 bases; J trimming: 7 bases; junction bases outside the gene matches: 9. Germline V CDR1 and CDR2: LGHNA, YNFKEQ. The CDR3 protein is CASSPHSGQGGGYTF. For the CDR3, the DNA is TGTGCCAGCAGCCCCCATTCTGGACAGGGGGGTGGCTACACCTTC.

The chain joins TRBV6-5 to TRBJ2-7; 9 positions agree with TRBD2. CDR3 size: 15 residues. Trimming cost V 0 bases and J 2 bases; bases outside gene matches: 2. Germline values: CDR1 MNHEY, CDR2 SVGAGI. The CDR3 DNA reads TGTGCCAGCAGTTACTCAGCGGGGGGCGCCTACGAGCAGTACTTC. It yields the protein CASSYSAGGAYEQYF.

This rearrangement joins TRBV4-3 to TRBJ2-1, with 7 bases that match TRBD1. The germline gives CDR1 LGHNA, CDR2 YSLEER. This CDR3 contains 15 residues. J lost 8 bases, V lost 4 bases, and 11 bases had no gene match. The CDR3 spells CASSPSGTDDYEQFF. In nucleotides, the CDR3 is TGCGCCAGCAGCCCTTCCGGGACAGATGATTATGAGCAGTTCTTC.

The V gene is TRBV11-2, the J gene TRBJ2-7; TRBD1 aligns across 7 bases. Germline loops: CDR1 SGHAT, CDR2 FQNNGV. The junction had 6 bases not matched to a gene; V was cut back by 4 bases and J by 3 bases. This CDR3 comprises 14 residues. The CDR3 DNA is TGTGCCAGCAGCTCACCGGGACAGCGCTACGAGCAGTACTTC. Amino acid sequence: CASSSPGQRYEQYF.

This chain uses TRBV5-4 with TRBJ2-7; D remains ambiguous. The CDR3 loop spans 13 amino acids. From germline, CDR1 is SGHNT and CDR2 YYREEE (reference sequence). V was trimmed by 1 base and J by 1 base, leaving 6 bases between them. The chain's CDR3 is CASSLYGSYEQYF. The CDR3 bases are TGTGCCAGCAGCTTGTACGGGTCCTACGAGCAGTACTTC.

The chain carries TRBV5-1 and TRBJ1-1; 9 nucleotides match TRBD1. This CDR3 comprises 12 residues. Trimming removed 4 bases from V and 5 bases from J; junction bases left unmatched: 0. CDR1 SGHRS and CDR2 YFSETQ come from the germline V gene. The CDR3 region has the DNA TGCGCCAGCAGCGGACAGGGGACTGAAGCTTTCTTT. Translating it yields CASSGQGTEAFF.

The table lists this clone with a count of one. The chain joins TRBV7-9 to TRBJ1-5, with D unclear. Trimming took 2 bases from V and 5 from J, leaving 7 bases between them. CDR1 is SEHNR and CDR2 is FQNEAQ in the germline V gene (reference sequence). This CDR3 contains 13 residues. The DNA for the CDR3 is TGTGCCAGCAGCTTAATCGGGGATCAGCCCCAGCATTTT. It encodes CASSLIGDQPQHF.

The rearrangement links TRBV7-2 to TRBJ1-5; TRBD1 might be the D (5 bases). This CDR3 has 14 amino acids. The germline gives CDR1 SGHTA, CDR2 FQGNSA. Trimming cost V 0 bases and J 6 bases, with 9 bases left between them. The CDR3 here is CASSLARAGQPQHF. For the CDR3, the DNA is TGTGCCAGCAGCTTAGCCAGGGCAGGTCAGCCCCAGCATTTT.

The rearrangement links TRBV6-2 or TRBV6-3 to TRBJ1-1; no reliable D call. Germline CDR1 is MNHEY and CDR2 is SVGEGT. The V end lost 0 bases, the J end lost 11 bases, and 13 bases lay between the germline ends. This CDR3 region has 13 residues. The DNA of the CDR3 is TGTGCCAGCAGTTACTCGGGTAGGGAGGCTGCTTTCTTT. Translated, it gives CASSYSGREAAFF.

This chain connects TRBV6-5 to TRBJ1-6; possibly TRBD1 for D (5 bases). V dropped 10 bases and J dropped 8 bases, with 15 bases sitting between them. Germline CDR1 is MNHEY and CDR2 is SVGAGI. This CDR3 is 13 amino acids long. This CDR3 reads CATRGGGHSPLHF. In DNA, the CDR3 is TGTGCCACCCGTGGGGGGGGACATTCACCCCTCCACTTT.

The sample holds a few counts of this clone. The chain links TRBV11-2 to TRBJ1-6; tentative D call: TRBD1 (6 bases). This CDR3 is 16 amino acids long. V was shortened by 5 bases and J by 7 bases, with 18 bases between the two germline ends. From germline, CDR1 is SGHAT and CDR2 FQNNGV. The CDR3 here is CASSRDRWGGNSPLHF. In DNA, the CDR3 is TGTGCCAGCAGCCGAGACAGGTGGGGGGGGAATTCACCCCTCCACTTT.

In DNA, the CDR3 is TGTGCCAGCAGCCCCAGAGGGGGAGGGACGCGCGAGCAGTACTTC. Translated, it gives CASSPRGGGTREQYF. The chain joins TRBV7-6 to TRBJ2-7; D may be TRBD2 (7 bases). The germline V gene encodes CDR1 SGHVS and CDR2 FNYEAQ. The length of the CDR3 is 15 residues. V was cut by 5 bases and J by 6 bases, with 20 bases left in between.

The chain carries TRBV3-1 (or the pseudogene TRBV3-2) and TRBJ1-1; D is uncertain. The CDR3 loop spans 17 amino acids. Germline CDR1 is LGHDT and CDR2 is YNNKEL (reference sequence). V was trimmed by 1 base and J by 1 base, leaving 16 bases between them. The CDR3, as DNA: TGTGCCAGCAGCCAAGGTGTACAGCACAACCGGAACACTGAAGCTTTCTTT. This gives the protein CASSQGVQHNRNTEAFF.

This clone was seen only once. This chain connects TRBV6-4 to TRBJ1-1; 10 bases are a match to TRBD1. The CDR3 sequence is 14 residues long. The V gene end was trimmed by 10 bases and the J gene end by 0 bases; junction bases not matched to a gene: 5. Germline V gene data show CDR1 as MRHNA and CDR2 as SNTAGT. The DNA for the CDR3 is TGTGCCACTAGGACAGGGGGAATGAACACTGAAGCTTTCTTT. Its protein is CATRTGGMNTEAFF.

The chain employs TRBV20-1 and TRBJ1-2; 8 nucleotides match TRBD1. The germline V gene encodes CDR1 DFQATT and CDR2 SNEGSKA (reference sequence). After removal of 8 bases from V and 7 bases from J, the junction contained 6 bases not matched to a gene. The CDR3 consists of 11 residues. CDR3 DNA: TGCAGTCCGATTACAGGGGGTGGCTACACCTTC. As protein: CSPITGGGYTF.

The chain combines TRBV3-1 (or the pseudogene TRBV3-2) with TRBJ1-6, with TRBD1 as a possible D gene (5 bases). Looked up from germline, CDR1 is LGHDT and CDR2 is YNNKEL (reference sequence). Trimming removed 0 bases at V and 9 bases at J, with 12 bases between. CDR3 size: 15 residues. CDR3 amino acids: CASSQDPGGGSPLHF. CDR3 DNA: TGTGCCAGCAGCCAAGACCCTGGGGGGGGTTCACCCCTCCACTTT.

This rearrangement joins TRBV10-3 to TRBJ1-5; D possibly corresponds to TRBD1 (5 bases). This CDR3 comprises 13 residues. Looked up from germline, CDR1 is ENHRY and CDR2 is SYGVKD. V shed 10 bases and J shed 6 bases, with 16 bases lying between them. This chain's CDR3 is CATGGAPGQPQHF. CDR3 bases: TGTGCCACCGGAGGGGCACCCGGTCAGCCCCAGCATTTT.

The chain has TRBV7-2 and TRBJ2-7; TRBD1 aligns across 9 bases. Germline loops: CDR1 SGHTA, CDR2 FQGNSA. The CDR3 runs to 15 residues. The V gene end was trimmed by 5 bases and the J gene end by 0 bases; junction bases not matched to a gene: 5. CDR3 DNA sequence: TGTGCCAGCAGCCCACAGGGACAGGGCTCCTACGAGCAGTACTTC. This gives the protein CASSPQGQGSYEQYF.